This T cell receptor beta chain was documented in a study of early T cells in non-severe SARS-CoV-2 infection (TCRdb year 2021). A note on the overall study: TCR sequencing used bulk RNA from unsorted whole blood, so alpha and beta chains could not be paired. What the research found in general, with its limitations: VDJdb matching was skewed toward anti-spike CD8 responses, so virus-specific expansions were likely underestimated and private and CD4 specificities were missed.

The germline V gene (reference sequence) specifies MNHEY as CDR1 and SMNVEV as CDR2. Including the terminal cysteine and phenylalanine, the CDR3 comprises 15 residues. CDR3 DNA is the only sequence kept; it has 45 bases, read in frame from the first base. V and J are trimmed by 4 bases and 4 bases, and the gene matches miss 6 bases of the junction. The study was a case-control design nested within a healthcare worker cohort in London, UK, with weekly nasopharyngeal swab PCR tests and blood sampling. Healthcare workers were recruited during the week of the UK lockdown, between 23 and 31 March 2020, and followed weekly for up to roughly 15 weeks. Libraries were built with 5' RACE. For sequencing, a NextSeq 500 was employed. To correct for sequencing error and PCR bias, the TCR library protocol tagged individual cDNA molecules with unique molecular identifiers. Both TCR alpha and beta chains were sequenced, and tight co-correlation was observed between alpha and beta sequence abundances in each sample. On the authors' methods: V gene, J gene and CDR3 annotation of TCR sequences was performed with Decombinator V4. TCRs were defined as expanded if a significant change between any two time points was detected under a Poisson model with p below 0.0001. TCR abundances were normalised to the total number of TCRs sequenced per sample and were expressed as counts per million. TRAV1-2 paired with TRAJ12, TRAJ20 or TRAJ33 defined MAIT TCRs, while TRAV10 paired with TRAJ18 defined iNKT TCRs. A search of VDJdb, accessed on 1 November 2021, was run for TCRs annotated to CMV, EBV and SARS-CoV-2, with TCRs annotated for multiple antigens excluded. TCRdb reprocessed the public reads (quality trimming at Q25 with fastp, clone calling with MiXCR) and kept in-frame beta chains. Each record represents a unique CDR3 protein, reported with the most common genes and DNA among its rows. None of the V and J calls come from the authors' own analysis; TCRdb made them. The sample contains 60,000 to 75,000 distinct CDR3 sequences, 4.6% of them found a single time. Of the sample, more than 3% is held by the ten largest clones.

To note about this clonotype: No cognate antigen has been identified for it. The record has no base qualities; no much larger clone is one base away.

The sequence was obtained from an adult who was a healthcare worker with PCR-confirmed SARS-CoV-2 infection or an uninfected control (not recorded which). The donor label of this sample is uncertain. The rearranged chain carries TRBV27 and TRBJ1-2, with 10 junctional bases fitting TRBD1. The input for sequencing was whole blood, taken at baseline. The CDR3 region reads CASSSTGGRIYGYTF. The DNA sequence is given as TGTGCCAGCAGTTCGACAGGGGGCCGGATCTATGGCTACACCTTC.